Given below is one T cell receptor beta chain in context. Quantitative 5'-RACE was performed with molecular barcodes, and it yielded the TCR beta libraries. A single record per CDR3 protein comes from TCRdb applying MiXCR to the 5' RACE reads. The sample shows approximately 300,000 distinct CDR3 sequences, more than 20% of them seen only once. The sample comes from a study of CD8 T cells in ankylosing spondylitis. CDR3 length: 16 amino acids. V lost 5 bases and J lost 6; bases outside the gene matches: 14. Sequenced material: blood, either unsorted or a sorted T cell fraction (not recorded which). The genes are TRBV12-3 or TRBV12-4 and TRBJ2-3, with 7 bases aligning to TRBD2. The receptor's source is a female donor with ankylosing spondylitis or in good health (not recorded which). The CDR3 region is CASSPGGSGSRDTQYF. The DNA of the CDR3 is TGTGCCAGCAGTCCCGGGGGGAGCGGATCTCGGGATACGCAGTATTTT.